The text below deals with one T cell receptor beta chain. Its antigen is unknown. These data come from a study of cytomegalovirus exposure and HLA in healthy donors. Germline V gene data show CDR1 as SEHNR and CDR2 as FQNEAQ (reference sequence). The CDR3 is 15 amino acids. V lost 1 base to trimming and J lost 6 bases, with 13 bases between them. The study, taken as a whole, reports: It was assumed in the presence/absence analyses that sequencing depth was roughly uniform across donors. Researchers reported from a later analysis that most CMV-associated TCR beta chains appeared HLA-restricted.

PCR involved 60 Vbeta and 13 Jbeta primers. TCRdb's table, derived via immunoSEQ multiplex PCR, lists solely in-frame clones and lacks some. The table has roughly 300,000 clones, about nine tenths seen once. The sample was PBMCs. The chain links TRBV7-9 to TRBJ1-5; no clear D gene. The TCR was taken from a man aged 35 to 55 in good health and CMV-seropositive. Here the CDR3 reads CASSLEGGALQPQHF. CDR3 DNA sequence: TGTGCCAGCAGCTTAGAGGGAGGCGCGCTTCAGCCCCAGCATTTT.